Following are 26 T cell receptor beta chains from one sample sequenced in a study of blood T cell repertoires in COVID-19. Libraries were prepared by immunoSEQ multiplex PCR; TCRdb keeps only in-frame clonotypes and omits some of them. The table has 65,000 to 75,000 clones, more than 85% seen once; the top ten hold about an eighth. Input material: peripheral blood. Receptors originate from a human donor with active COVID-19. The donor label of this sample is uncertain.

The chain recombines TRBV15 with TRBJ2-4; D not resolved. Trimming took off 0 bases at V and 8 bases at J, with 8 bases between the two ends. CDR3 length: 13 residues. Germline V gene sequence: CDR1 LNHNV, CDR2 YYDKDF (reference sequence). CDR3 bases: TGTGCCACCAGCAGAGATCCCCTAGACATTCAGTACTTC. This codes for CATSRDPLDIQYF.

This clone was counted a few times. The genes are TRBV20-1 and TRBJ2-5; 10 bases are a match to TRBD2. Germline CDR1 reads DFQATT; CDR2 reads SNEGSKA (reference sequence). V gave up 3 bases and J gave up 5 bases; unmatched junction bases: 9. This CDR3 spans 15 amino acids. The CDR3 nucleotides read TGCAGTGCTAGTCTAGCGGGAGATCACACGGAGACCCAGTACTTC. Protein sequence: CSASLAGDHTETQYF.

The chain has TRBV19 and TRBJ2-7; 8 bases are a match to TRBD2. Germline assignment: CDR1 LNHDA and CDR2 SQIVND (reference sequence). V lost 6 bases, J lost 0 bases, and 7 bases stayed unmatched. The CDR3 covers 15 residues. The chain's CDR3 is CASRKAGESSYEQYF. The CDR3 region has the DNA TGTGCCAGTAGAAAAGCGGGGGAGAGCTCCTACGAGCAGTACTTC.

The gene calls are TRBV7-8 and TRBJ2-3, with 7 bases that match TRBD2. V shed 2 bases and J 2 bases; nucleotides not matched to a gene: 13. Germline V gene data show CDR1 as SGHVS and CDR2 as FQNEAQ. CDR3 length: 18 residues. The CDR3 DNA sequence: TGTGCCAGCAGCTTACGTGGGGGGGAATCCAGGGTCACAGATACGCAGTATTTT. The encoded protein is CASSLRGGESRVTDTQYF. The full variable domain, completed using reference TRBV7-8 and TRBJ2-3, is GAGVSQSPRYKVAKRGQDVALRCDPISGHVSLFWYQQALGQGPEFLTYFQNEAQLDKSGLPSDRFFAERPEGSVSTLKIQRTQQEDSAVYLCASSLRGGESRVTDTQYFGPGTRLTVL.

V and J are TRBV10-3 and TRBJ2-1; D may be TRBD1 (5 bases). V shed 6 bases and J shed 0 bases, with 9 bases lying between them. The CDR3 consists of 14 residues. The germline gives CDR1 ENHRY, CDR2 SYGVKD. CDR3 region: CAIRGLRSYNEQFF. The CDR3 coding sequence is TGTGCCATCAGGGGGCTCCGCTCCTACAATGAGCAGTTCTTC.

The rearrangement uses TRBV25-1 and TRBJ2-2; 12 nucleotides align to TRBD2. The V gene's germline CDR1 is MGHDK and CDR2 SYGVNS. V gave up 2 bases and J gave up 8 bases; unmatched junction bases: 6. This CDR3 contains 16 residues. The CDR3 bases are TGTGCCAGCAGTGAAGGGGGACTAGCGGGCCCAGGGGAGCTGTTTTTT. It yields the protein CASSEGGLAGPGELFF.

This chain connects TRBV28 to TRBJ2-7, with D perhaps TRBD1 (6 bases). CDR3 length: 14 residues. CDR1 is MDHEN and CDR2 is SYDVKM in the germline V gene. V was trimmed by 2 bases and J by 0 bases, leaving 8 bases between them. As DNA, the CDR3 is TGTGCCAGCAGTTTACCAGGGGTCTCCTACGAGCAGTACTTC. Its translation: CASSLPGVSYEQYF.

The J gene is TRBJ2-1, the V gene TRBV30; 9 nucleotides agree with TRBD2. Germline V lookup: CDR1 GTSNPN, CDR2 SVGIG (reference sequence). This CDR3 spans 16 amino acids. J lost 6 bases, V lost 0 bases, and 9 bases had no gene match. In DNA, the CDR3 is TGTGCCTGGAGTGTACTTCGAGCGGGAGGATCCAATGAGCAGTTCTTC. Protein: CAWSVLRAGGSNEQFF.

CDR3 coding DNA: TGTGCCAGCAGCTCGGGACAGCAGGCCGGGGAGCTGTTTTTT. Its protein product is CASSSGQQAGELFF. This sequence joins TRBV5-4 and TRBJ2-2; 7 bases fit TRBD1. Losses at the gene ends were 3 bases for V and 6 bases for J; bases not matched to a gene: 5. CDR3 size: 14 residues. Germline loops: CDR1 SGHNT, CDR2 YYREEE (reference sequence).

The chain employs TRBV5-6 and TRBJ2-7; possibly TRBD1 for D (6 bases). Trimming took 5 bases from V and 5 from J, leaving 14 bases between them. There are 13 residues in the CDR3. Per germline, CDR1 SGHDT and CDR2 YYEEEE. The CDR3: CASSQQGRNEQYF. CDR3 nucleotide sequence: TGTGCCAGCAGTCAACAGGGTCGGAACGAGCAGTACTTC.

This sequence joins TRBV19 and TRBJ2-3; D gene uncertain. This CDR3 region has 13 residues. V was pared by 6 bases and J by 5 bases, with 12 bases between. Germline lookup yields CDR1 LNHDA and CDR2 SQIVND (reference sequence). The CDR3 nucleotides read TGTGCCAGTAGCACCCCGAGCGTAGATACGCAGTATTTT. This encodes CASSTPSVDTQYF.

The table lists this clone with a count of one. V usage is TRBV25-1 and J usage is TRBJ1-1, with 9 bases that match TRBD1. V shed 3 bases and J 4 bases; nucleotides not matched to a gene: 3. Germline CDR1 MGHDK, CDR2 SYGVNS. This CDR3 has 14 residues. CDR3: CASSDDRGVTEAFF. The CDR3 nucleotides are TGTGCCAGCAGTGACGACAGGGGGGTCACTGAAGCTTTCTTT. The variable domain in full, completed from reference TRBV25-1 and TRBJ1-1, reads EADIYQTPRYLVIGTGKKITLECSQTMGHDKMYWYQQDPGMELHLIHYSYGVNSTEKGDLSSESTVSRIRTEHFPLTLESARPSHTSQYLCASSDDRGVTEAFFGQGTRLTVV.

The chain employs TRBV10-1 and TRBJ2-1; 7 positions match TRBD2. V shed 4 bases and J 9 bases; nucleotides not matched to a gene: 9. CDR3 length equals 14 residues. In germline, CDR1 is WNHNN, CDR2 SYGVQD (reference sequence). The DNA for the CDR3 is TGCGCCAGCAGTGTCATTAGCGGGCAGGGTGAGCAGTTCTTC. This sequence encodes CASSVISGQGEQFF.

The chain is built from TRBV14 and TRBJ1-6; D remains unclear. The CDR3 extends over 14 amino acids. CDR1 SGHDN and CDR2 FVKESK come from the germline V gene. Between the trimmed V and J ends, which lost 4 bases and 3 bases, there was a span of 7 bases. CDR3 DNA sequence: TGTGCCAGCAGCCTTCGGGGCTATAATTCACCCCTCCACTTT. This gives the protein CASSLRGYNSPLHF.

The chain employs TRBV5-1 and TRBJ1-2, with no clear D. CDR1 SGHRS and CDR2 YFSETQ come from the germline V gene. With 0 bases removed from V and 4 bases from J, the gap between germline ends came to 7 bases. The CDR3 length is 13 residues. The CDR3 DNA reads TGCGCCAGCAGCTTGGATAACAGCTATGGCTACACCTTC. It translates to CASSLDNSYGYTF.

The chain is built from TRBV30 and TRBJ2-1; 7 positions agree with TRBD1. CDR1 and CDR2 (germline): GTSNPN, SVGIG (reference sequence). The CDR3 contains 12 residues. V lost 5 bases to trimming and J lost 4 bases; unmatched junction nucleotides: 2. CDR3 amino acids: CAWDREYNEQFF. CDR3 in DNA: TGTGCCTGGGACAGGGAGTACAATGAGCAGTTCTTC.

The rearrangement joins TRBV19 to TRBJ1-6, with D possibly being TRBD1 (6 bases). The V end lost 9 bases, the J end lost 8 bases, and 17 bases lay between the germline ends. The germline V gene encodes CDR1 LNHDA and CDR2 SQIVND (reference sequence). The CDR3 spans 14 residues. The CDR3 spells CASQTGWKDSPLHF. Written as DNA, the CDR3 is TGTGCCAGCCAAACAGGGTGGAAGGATTCACCCCTCCACTTT. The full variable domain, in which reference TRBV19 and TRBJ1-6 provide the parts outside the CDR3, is DGGITQSPKYLFRKEGQNVTLSCEQNLNHDAMYWYRQDPGQGLRLIYYSQIVNDFQKGDIAEGYSVSREKKESFPLTVTSAQKNPTAFYLCASQTGWKDSPLHFGNGTRLTVT.

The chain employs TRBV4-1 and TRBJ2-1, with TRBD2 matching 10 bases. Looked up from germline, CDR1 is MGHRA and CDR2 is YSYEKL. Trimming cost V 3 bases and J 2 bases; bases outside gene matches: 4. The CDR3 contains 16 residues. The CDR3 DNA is TGCGCCAGCAGCCAGGAGCGGGAGGGAACCTACAATGAGCAGTTCTTC. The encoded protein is CASSQEREGTYNEQFF.

The CDR3 here is CASSLERLVYEQYF. CDR3 coding DNA: TGTGCCAGCAGCTTAGAACGACTAGTTTACGAGCAGTACTTC. The rearrangement joins TRBV11-2 to TRBJ2-7, with D perhaps TRBD2 (6 bases). The CDR3 spans 14 residues. Germline V CDR1 and CDR2: SGHAT, FQNNGV. V shed 0 bases and J shed 4 bases, with 10 bases lying between them.

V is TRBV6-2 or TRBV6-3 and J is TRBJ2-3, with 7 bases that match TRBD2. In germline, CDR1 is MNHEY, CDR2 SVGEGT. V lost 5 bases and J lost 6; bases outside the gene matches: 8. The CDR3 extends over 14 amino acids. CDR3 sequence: CASSRGEGMDTQYF. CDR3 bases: TGTGCCAGCAGTCGGGGGGAGGGGATGGATACGCAGTATTTT.

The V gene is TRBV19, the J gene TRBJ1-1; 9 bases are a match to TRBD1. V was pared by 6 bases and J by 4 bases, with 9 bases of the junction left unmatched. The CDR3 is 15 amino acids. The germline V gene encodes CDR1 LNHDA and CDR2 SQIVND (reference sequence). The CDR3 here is CASRTYEGQGTEAFF. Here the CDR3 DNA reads TGTGCCAGTAGGACGTATGAGGGACAGGGCACTGAAGCTTTCTTT. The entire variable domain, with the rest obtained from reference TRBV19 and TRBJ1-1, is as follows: DGGITQSPKYLFRKEGQNVTLSCEQNLNHDAMYWYRQDPGQGLRLIYYSQIVNDFQKGDIAEGYSVSREKKESFPLTVTSAQKNPTAFYLCASRTYEGQGTEAFFGQGTRLTVV.

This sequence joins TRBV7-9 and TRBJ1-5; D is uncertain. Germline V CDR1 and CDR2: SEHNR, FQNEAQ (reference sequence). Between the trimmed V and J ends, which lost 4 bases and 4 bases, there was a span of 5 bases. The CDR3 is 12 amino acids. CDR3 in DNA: TGTGCCAGCAGCTCCGGGAATCAGCCCCAGCATTTT. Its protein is CASSSGNQPQHF.

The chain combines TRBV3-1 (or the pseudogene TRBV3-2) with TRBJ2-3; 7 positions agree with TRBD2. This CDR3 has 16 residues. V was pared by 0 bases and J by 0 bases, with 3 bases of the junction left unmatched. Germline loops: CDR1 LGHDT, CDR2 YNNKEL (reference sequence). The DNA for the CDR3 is TGTGCCAGCAGCCAAGAAGGTAGCGGGAGCACAGATACGCAGTATTTT. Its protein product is CASSQEGSGSTDTQYF.

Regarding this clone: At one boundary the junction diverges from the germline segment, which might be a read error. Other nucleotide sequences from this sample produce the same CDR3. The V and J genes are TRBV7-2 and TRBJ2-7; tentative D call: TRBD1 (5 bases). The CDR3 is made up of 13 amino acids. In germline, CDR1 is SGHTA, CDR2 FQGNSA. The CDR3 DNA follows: TGTGCCAGCAGCTGGACAAACTCCTACGAGCAGTACTTT. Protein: CASSWTNSYEQYF.

The CDR3 region is CASSVQGVFNRGTEAFF. The CDR3 DNA is TGCGCCAGCAGCGTACAGGGGGTTTTTAATCGCGGCACTGAAGCTTTCTTT. The rearrangement links TRBV5-1 to TRBJ1-1, with 8 bases matching TRBD1. V shed 4 bases, J shed 4 bases, and the junction held 15 bases outside the gene matches. The germline CDR1 and CDR2 sequences are SGHRS and YFSETQ. The CDR3 totals 17 residues.

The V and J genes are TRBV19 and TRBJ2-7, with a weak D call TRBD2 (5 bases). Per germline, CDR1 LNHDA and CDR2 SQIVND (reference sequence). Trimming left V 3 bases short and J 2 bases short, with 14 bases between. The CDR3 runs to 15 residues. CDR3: CASSMGSEQTYEQYF. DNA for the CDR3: TGTGCCAGTAGTATGGGTAGCGAACAGACCTACGAGCAGTACTTC.